These 21 T cell receptor beta chains originate from one sample sequenced in a study of cytomegalovirus exposure and HLA in healthy donors. Primers for the PCR totalled 60 Vbeta and 13 Jbeta. Clones were read by immunoSEQ multiplex PCR, and TCRdb kept only the in-frame ones, dropping some. The sample has about 200,000 clones, about 77% seen once. Sequencing was carried out using PBMCs. These receptors came from a woman in her thirties in good health and CMV-seronegative.

J is TRBJ2-6 and V is TRBV5-6; D unresolved. Germline V CDR1 and CDR2: SGHDT, YYEEEE. The V and J ends lost 0 bases and 0 bases respectively, with 7 bases between them. There are 16 residues in the CDR3. CDR3 coding DNA: TGTGCCAGCAGCTTGGCCGCCGGCTCTGGGGCCAACGTCCTGACTTTC. It codes for CASSLAAGSGANVLTF. Together with reference TRBV5-6 and TRBJ2-6, the CDR3 gives the full variable domain: DAGVTQSPTHLIKTRGQQVTLRCSPKSGHDTVSWYQQALGQGPQFIFQYYEEEERQRGNFPDRFSGHQFPNYSSELNVNALLLGDSALYLCASSLAAGSGANVLTFGAGSRLTVL.

A few counts support this clone. This rearrangement joins TRBV6-1 to TRBJ2-7; the match to TRBD2 covers 7 bases. Germline values: CDR1 MNHNS, CDR2 SASEGT. This CDR3 region has 15 residues. With 0 bases clipped from V and 3 bases from J, the junction kept 5 bases outside the gene matches. CDR3 bases: TGTGCCAGCAGTGAAGCGGGAGGGGTGCTCTACGAGCAGTACTTC. Protein sequence: CASSEAGGVLYEQYF.

This chain's CDR3 is CASSQDERASYEQYF. CDR3 sequence (DNA): TGCGCCAGCAGCCAAGATGAGCGGGCCTCCTACGAGCAGTACTTC. This chain uses TRBV4-1 with TRBJ2-7, with D possibly matching TRBD2 (6 bases). CDR1 and CDR2 (germline): MGHRA, YSYEKL. The CDR3 is made up of 15 amino acids. V was pared by 0 bases and J by 0 bases, with 9 bases between.

The chain employs TRBV7-3 and TRBJ2-5; D remains unclear. The germline CDR1 and CDR2 sequences are SGHTA and FQGTGA. Trimming pared 5 bases from V and 2 bases from J, leaving 12 bases between. This CDR3 comprises 14 residues. CDR3 nucleotides: TGTGCCAGCAGCCCCACGGCGGATCAAGAGACCCAGTACTTC. Residues: CASSPTADQETQYF.

V is TRBV27 and J is TRBJ2-3, with D possibly matching TRBD1 (6 bases). Per the germline V gene, CDR1 is MNHEY and CDR2 is SMNVEV (reference sequence). The CDR3 has 13 residues. V lost 8 bases and J 1 base, leaving 10 bases between the germline ends. CDR3 DNA sequence: TGTGCCAGCCTACAGGGCGGCACAGATACGCAGTATTTT. As protein: CASLQGGTDTQYF.

The J gene is TRBJ2-7, the V gene TRBV9; 10 positions match TRBD1. This CDR3 is 15 amino acids long. Germline trimming cut 3 bases from V and 2 bases from J; bases unmatched to any gene: 5. CDR1 is SGDLS, CDR2 YYNGEE, per germline. The CDR3 loop reads CASSGQGANTYEQYF. The CDR3 coding sequence is TGTGCCAGCAGCGGACAGGGGGCGAACACCTACGAGCAGTACTTC. The full variable domain, in which reference TRBV9 and TRBJ2-7 provide the parts outside the CDR3, is DSGVTQTPKHLITATGQRVTLRCSPRSGDLSVYWYQQSLDQGLQFLIQYYNGEERAKGNILERFSAQQFPDLHSELNLSSLELGDSALYFCASSGQGANTYEQYFGPGTRLTVT.

The V and J genes are TRBV6-1 and TRBJ2-5; 7 nucleotides line up with TRBD1. V dropped 7 bases and J dropped 3; count of bases not matched to a gene: 2. CDR3 length equals 12 residues. Germline lookup yields CDR1 MNHNS and CDR2 SASEGT. The CDR3: CASKGAEETQYF. CDR3 in DNA: TGTGCCAGCAAGGGGGCCGAAGAGACCCAGTACTTC.

This chain connects TRBV28 to TRBJ2-6; D perhaps matches TRBD1 (6 bases). Germline V gives CDR1 MDHEN, CDR2 SYDVKM. The ends were cut back, 7 bases at V and 5 bases at J, with 15 bases in the middle. This CDR3 has 15 amino acids. The CDR3 reads CASNDRPVRANVLTF. The CDR3 coding sequence is TGTGCCAGCAATGACAGGCCCGTTAGGGCCAACGTCCTGACTTTC.

The chain joins TRBV27 to TRBJ1-2; no firm D call. Per the germline V gene, CDR1 is MNHEY and CDR2 is SMNVEV (reference sequence). This CDR3 is 14 amino acids long. The V end lost 5 bases, the J end lost 4 bases, and 14 bases lay between the germline ends. CDR3 coding DNA: TGTGCCAGCAGTCTCCGACGGGGTTTCTATGGCTACACCTTC. Translating gives CASSLRRGFYGYTF.

The chain is built from TRBV28 and TRBJ2-7, with D possibly TRBD2 on 6 matching bases. Per germline, CDR1 MDHEN and CDR2 SYDVKM. V was trimmed by 1 base and J by 1 base, leaving 11 bases between them. This CDR3 comprises 15 residues. The CDR3 region has the DNA TGTGCCAGCAGTTTATTACGGGAGAGGTCCTACGAGCAGTACTTC. This encodes CASSLLRERSYEQYF. Complete variable domain (other parts from reference TRBV28 and TRBJ2-7): DVKVTQSSRYLVKRTGEKVFLECVQDMDHENMFWYRQDPGLGLRLIYFSYDVKMKEKGDIPEGYSVSREKKERFSLILESASTNQTSMYLCASSLLRERSYEQYFGPGTRLTVT.

The chain uses TRBV6-5 and TRBJ1-2; the D gene is possibly TRBD1 (6 bases). The CDR3 consists of 14 residues. Per the germline V gene, CDR1 is MNHEY and CDR2 is SVGAGI. The V gene lost 2 bases and the J gene lost 1 base, with 8 bases spanning the gap. DNA for the CDR3: TGTGCCAGCAGTTACCGGACAGATAACTATGGCTACACCTTC. It is translated as CASSYRTDNYGYTF.

In its sample, this clone was seen a few times. J is TRBJ1-2 and V is TRBV29-1, with D uncertain. The CDR3 is 14 amino acids. CDR1 and CDR2 from the germline V gene are SQVTM and ANQGSEA. Deletions cut 2 bases from V and 4 bases from J, with 14 bases between. The CDR3: CSVESPLVLYGYTF. The CDR3 DNA follows: TGCAGCGTTGAATCCCCTTTAGTTCTCTATGGCTACACCTTC.

The V and J genes are TRBV2 and TRBJ2-1; 14 positions agree with TRBD2. Germline V gene data show CDR1 as SNHLY and CDR2 as FYNNEI. The V segment lost 0 bases and the J segment 9 bases; nucleotides outside the gene matches: 10. The CDR3 has 18 residues. CDR3 amino acids: CASSEAWGLAGVRVEQFF. For the CDR3, the DNA is TGTGCCAGCAGTGAAGCGTGGGGACTAGCGGGAGTGAGGGTTGAGCAGTTCTTC.

The chain couples TRBV10-3 to TRBJ2-1, with a possible D match to TRBD2 (5 bases). The CDR3 has 15 residues. V lost 11 bases, J lost 0 bases, and 17 bases lay in between. The germline V gene has CDR1 ENHRY and CDR2 SYGVKD. CDR3 bases: TGTGCCGTCAAGGGCGAGCGGAGCTCCTACAATGAGCAGTTCTTC. Encoded protein: CAVKGERSSYNEQFF.

The chain combines TRBV2 with TRBJ2-7; D possibly corresponds to TRBD1 (5 bases). CDR3 length equals 13 residues. Per germline, CDR1 SNHLY and CDR2 FYNNEI. With 8 bases removed from V and 5 bases from J, the gap between germline ends came to 16 bases. The CDR3 DNA follows: TGTGCCAGCGAACTTCAGGGAAACCACGAGCAGTACTTC. Translating it yields CASELQGNHEQYF. Supplemented by reference TRBV2 and TRBJ2-7, the full variable domain reads EPEVTQTPSHQVTQMGQEVILRCVPISNHLYFYWYRQILGQKVEFLVSFYNNEISEKSEIFDDQFSVERPDGSNFTLKIRSTKLEDSAMYFCASELQGNHEQYFGPGTRLTVT.

A single count supports this clone. This sequence joins TRBV5-6 and TRBJ2-1; D is unresolved. Deletions cut 2 bases from V and 2 bases from J, with 5 bases between. The germline V gene has CDR1 SGHDT and CDR2 YYEEEE. This CDR3 has 13 residues. The CDR3, as DNA: TGTGCCAGCAGCTTTGGGCCCTACAATGAGCAGTTCTTC. It codes for CASSFGPYNEQFF.

The chain joins TRBV19 to TRBJ1-6; D is undetermined. Trimming left V 1 base short and J 10 bases short, with 11 bases between. Germline CDR1 reads LNHDA; CDR2 reads SQIVND (reference sequence). The CDR3 consists of 14 residues. The chain's CDR3 is CASSIVAVQSPLHF. The CDR3 coding sequence is TGTGCCAGTAGTATAGTAGCAGTACAATCACCCCTCCACTTT.

J is TRBJ2-7 and V is TRBV5-1; 10 bases are shared with TRBD1. Trimming removed 5 bases from V and 2 bases from J; junction bases left unmatched: 4. CDR3 size: 14 residues. Germline CDR1 and CDR2: SGHRS and YFSETQ. The CDR3 DNA reads as TGCGCCAGCAGTGTCGGGACAGGGGCCTACGAGCAGTACTTC. This encodes CASSVGTGAYEQYF.

The rearrangement uses TRBV27 and TRBJ2-1; TRBD2 matches 10 bases. Germline assignment: CDR1 MNHEY and CDR2 SMNVEV (reference sequence). The CDR3 extends over 15 amino acids. Trimming took 4 bases from V and 6 from J; bases not matched to a gene: 6. CDR3 protein: CASSSTRLAGNEQFF. In DNA, the CDR3 is TGTGCCAGCAGTTCCACCCGACTAGCGGGCAATGAGCAGTTCTTC.

The CDR3 DNA follows: TGCGCCAGCAGCTTCGACTATCGAGAGACCCAGTACTTC. This translates into CASSFDYRETQYF. The rearrangement joins TRBV5-1 to TRBJ2-5, with D perhaps matching TRBD2 (5 bases). There are 13 residues in the CDR3. Germline-derived CDR1 and CDR2 are SGHRS and YFSETQ. With 2 bases removed from V and 4 bases from J, the gap between germline ends came to 9 bases.

The chain recombines TRBV4-2 with TRBJ2-2, with TRBD1 identical over 9 bases. Losses at the gene ends were 3 bases for V and 5 bases for J; bases not matched to a gene: 1. Germline values: CDR1 LGHNA, CDR2 YNFKEQ. This CDR3 has 14 residues. CDR3 nucleotides: TGTGCCAGCAGCCATGGACAGGGGACCGGGGAGCTGTTTTTT. The encoded protein is CASSHGQGTGELFF.